This is a list of T cell receptor beta chains from one sample in a study of blood T cell repertoires in COVID-19. The assay was immunoSEQ multiplex PCR, and TCRdb's table has in-frame clones only and misses some. The sample lists some 220,000 clones, 84% occurring once. Sequences were obtained from peripheral blood. All receptors come from a woman aged 60 to 75 who had recovered from COVID-19. Both conserved end residues are part of each CDR3. The D gene is left open where the match is weak. Clone size is shown for a subset of rows, as once, few, many or a class of expanded clone.

clone size | J gene | V gene | D gene | CDR3 protein | CDR3 DNA
- | TRBJ2-1 | TRBV11-2 | - | CASSAQDLEQFF | TGTGCCAGCAGCGCACAGGATCTTGAGCAGTTCTTC
- | TRBJ1-2 | TRBV15 | TRBD1 | CATSRAGTGGWEGYTF | TGTGCCACCAGCAGAGCCGGGACAGGGGGCTGGGAGGGCTACACCTTC
- | TRBJ2-5 | TRBV9 | - | CASSERTDQETQYF | TGTGCCAGCAGCGAGCGGACGGACCAAGAGACCCAGTACTTC
once | TRBJ1-2 | TRBV12-5 | - | CASGLVVRTVTFRGYTF | TGTGCTAGTGGTTTGGTGGTCCGGACAGTGACGTTTAGGGGCTACACCTTC
- | TRBJ1-1 | TRBV10-3 | TRBD1 | CAISELTGVNTEAFF | TGTGCCATCAGTGAATTGACAGGGGTTAACACTGAAGCTTTCTTT
- | TRBJ1-2 | TRBV2 | - | CASKTPPGRADGGYTF | TGTGCCAGCAAAACCCCACCCGGCCGCGCGGATGGGGGCTACACCTTC
once | TRBJ1-6 | TRBV2 | - | CASSVGQYNSPLHF | TGTGCCAGCAGTGTCGGACAGTATAATTCACCCCTCCACTTT
once | TRBJ2-1 | TRBV18 | - | CASSQQAELTYNEQFF | TGTGCCAGCTCACAGCAGGCAGAATTGACCTACAATGAGCAGTTCTTC
- | TRBJ2-7 | TRBV12-3/TRBV12-4 | - | CASSYGVSYEQYF | TGTGCCAGCAGTTACGGGGTCTCCTACGAGCAGTACTTC
- | TRBJ2-7 | TRBV5-1 | - | CASSLSIDTFDYYEQYF | TGCGCCAGCAGCTTGTCCATAGACACCTTTGACTACTACGAGCAGTACTTC
few | TRBJ2-2 | TRBV3-1/TRBV3-2 | - | CASSQGRTATGELFF | TGTGCCAGCAGCCAAGGGAGGACCGCAACCGGGGAGCTGTTTTTT
once | TRBJ2-1 | TRBV14 | TRBD1 | CASSQGQGRNEQFF | TGTGCCAGCAGCCAAGGACAGGGCCGCAATGAGCAGTTCTTC
few | TRBJ2-5 | TRBV18 | TRBD1 | CASDRDQETQYF | TGTGCCAGCGACAGGGACCAAGAGACCCAGTACTTC
- | TRBJ1-5 | TRBV6-5 | - | CASSSFGGYNQPQHF | TGTGCCAGCAGTTCTTTCGGGGGGTACAATCAGCCCCAGCATTTT
- | TRBJ1-5 | TRBV18 | - | CASSPGGAYSNQPQHF | TGTGCCAGCTCGCCGGGGGGGGCTTATAGCAATCAGCCCCAGCATTTT
- | TRBJ2-1 | TRBV15 | TRBD2 | CATSRDRLAQPHNEQFF | TGTGCCACCAGCAGAGACAGACTAGCGCAACCTCACAATGAGCAGTTCTTC
few | TRBJ2-7 | TRBV7-2 | - | CASSFMTSRREQYF | TGTGCCAGCAGCTTCATGACTAGTCGACGGGAGCAGTACTTC
- | TRBJ2-3 | TRBV9 | TRBD1 | CASSAQGAEYTQYF | TGTGCCAGCAGCGCTCAGGGGGCTGAGTATACGCAGTATTTT
- | TRBJ1-1 | TRBV27 | - | CASTSLEASNTEAFF | TGTGCCAGCACCTCTTTGGAGGCCTCGAACACTGAAGCTTTCTTT
- | TRBJ1-6 | TRBV9 | - | CASSVGQYNSPLHF | TGTGCCAGCAGCGTAGGGCAGTATAATTCACCCCTCCACTTT
few | TRBJ2-7 | TRBV30 | - | CAWSVKTFDEQYF | TGTGCCTGGAGTGTAAAGACATTTGACGAGCAGTACTTC
- | TRBJ2-5 | TRBV5-4 | TRBD2 | CASSSGLAGTLQETQYF | TGTGCCAGCAGCTCGGGACTAGCGGGGACCCTTCAAGAGACCCAGTACTTC
- | TRBJ1-3 | TRBV9 | - | CASSVGSRVGNTIYF | TGTGCCAGCAGCGTAGGGAGCAGGGTAGGAAACACCATATATTTT
once | TRBJ1-3 | TRBV7-9 | - | CASSPWRGSGNTIYF | TGTGCCAGCAGCCCCTGGCGGGGCTCTGGAAACACCATATATTTT
- | TRBJ1-6 | TRBV30 | TRBD1 | CAWSVSGGSYNSPLHF | TGTGCCTGGAGTGTTTCAGGGGGGTCCTATAATTCACCCCTCCACTTT
- | TRBJ1-2 | TRBV28 | - | CASSLRGSYTF | TGTGCCAGCAGTTTAAGGGGTAGCTACACCTTC
few | TRBJ1-1 | TRBV7-2 | TRBD1 | CASSARTGKVGTEAFF | TGTGCCAGCAGCGCTCGGACAGGGAAGGTGGGAACTGAAGCTTTCTTT
few | TRBJ2-1 | TRBV9 | - | CASSVAAGSVVNEQFF | TGTGCCAGCAGCGTAGCTGCGGGTAGCGTGGTCAATGAGCAGTTCTTC
- | TRBJ2-7 | TRBV3-1/TRBV3-2 | - | CASSQWGGAVSYEQYF | TGTGCCAGCAGCCAATGGGGAGGAGCGGTTTCCTACGAGCAGTACTTC
- | TRBJ2-1 | TRBV3-1/TRBV3-2 | TRBD2 | CASSRGGRSYNEQFF | TGTGCCAGCAGCCGCGGGGGAAGGTCCTACAATGAGCAGTTCTTC
once | TRBJ1-4 | TRBV2 | TRBD1 | CASSYRGPPSPNEKLFF | TGTGCCAGCAGTTACAGGGGCCCCCCCTCCCCTAATGAAAAACTGTTTTTT
many | TRBJ1-5 | TRBV4-1 | - | CASSHSGLGGNQPQHF | TGCGCCAGCAGCCACTCAGGGTTAGGTGGCAATCAGCCCCAGCATTTT
- | TRBJ1-1 | TRBV19 | - | CASRTGRGGTEAFF | TGTGCCAGTAGAACAGGGAGAGGTGGAACTGAAGCTTTCTTT
- | TRBJ1-1 | TRBV29-1 | TRBD1 | CSLRDRVDTEAFF | TGCAGCCTCCGGGACAGGGTAGACACTGAAGCTTTCTTT
once | TRBJ1-2 | TRBV5-1 | - | CASSQQGLGYTF | TGCGCCAGCAGCCAACAGGGTTTAGGCTACACCTTC
- | TRBJ2-3 | TRBV5-8 | TRBD2 | CASSLGLAGGLGTDTQYF | TGTGCCAGCAGCTTGGGGCTAGCGGGGGGGTTAGGCACAGATACGCAGTATTTT
- | TRBJ2-2 | TRBV7-3 | TRBD1 | CASSKNRGTGELFF | TGTGCCAGCAGTAAGAACAGGGGAACCGGGGAGCTGTTTTTT
- | TRBJ1-2 | TRBV6-5 | - | CASSPREGWYGYTF | TGTGCCAGCAGTCCCCGGGAGGGATGGTATGGCTACACCTTC
few | TRBJ2-3 | TRBV20-1 | TRBD2 | CSASPAGGADTQYF | TGCAGTGCTAGTCCAGCGGGGGGGGCAGATACGCAGTATTTT
- | TRBJ2-3 | TRBV25-1 | - | CASSDTADTQYF | TGTGCCAGCAGTGATACGGCAGATACGCAGTATTTT
- | TRBJ1-1 | TRBV19 | - | CASSPLRGKDTEAFF | TGTGCCAGTAGTCCGTTGAGGGGGAAGGACACTGAAGCTTTCTTT
- | TRBJ1-2 | TRBV6-5 | - | CASSYEADFALDGYTF | TGTGCCAGCAGTTACGAGGCAGACTTCGCTTTGGATGGCTACACCTTC
- | TRBJ1-1 | TRBV27 | TRBD1 | CASSLSPGGNTEAFF | TGTGCCAGCAGTTTATCACCAGGGGGAAACACTGAAGCTTTCTTT
few | TRBJ2-7 | TRBV6-5 | - | CASSSIQRGLAYEQYF | TGTGCCAGCAGTTCCATTCAGCGCGGTCTTGCCTACGAGCAGTACTTC
- | TRBJ2-1 | TRBV9 | TRBD2 | CASSVATSGPYNEQFF | TGTGCCAGCAGCGTAGCGACTAGCGGCCCCTACAATGAGCAGTTCTTC
- | TRBJ1-1 | TRBV2 | - | CASSKTWLAEAFF | TGTGCCAGCAGCAAAACTTGGTTGGCTGAAGCTTTCTTT
- | TRBJ2-5 | TRBV6-2/TRBV6-3 | - | CASSYSTDQETQYF | TGTGCCAGCAGTTACTCGACAGACCAAGAGACCCAGTACTTC
- | TRBJ2-3 | TRBV7-9 | TRBD2 | CASSQRGGEKDTQYF | TGTGCCAGCAGTCAACGGGGAGGGGAAAAAGATACGCAGTATTTT
- | TRBJ2-5 | TRBV6-6 | - | CASSLPTGDQETQYF | TGTGCCAGCAGTCTCCCGACAGGAGACCAAGAGACCCAGTACTTC
- | TRBJ1-2 | TRBV9 | - | CASSVGLSYLGYGYTF | TGTGCCAGCAGCGTAGGGTTGTCCTACCTCGGCTATGGCTACACCTTC
- | TRBJ2-7 | TRBV4-1 | - | CASSQDPRTASYEQYF | TGCGCCAGCAGCCAGGACCCGCGGACAGCCTCCTACGAGCAGTACTTC
once | TRBJ1-1 | TRBV18 | TRBD1 | CASSLGTGNTEAFF | TGTGCCAGCTCACTTGGGACAGGGAACACTGAAGCTTTCTTT
- | TRBJ2-7 | TRBV5-1 | TRBD1 | CASSLIPGTGLPEQYF | TGCGCCAGCAGCTTGATCCCTGGGACAGGGCTCCCCGAGCAGTACTTC
- | TRBJ2-7 | TRBV7-9 | - | CASSSQGLYHEQYF | TGTGCCAGCAGCTCCCAGGGTTTATACCACGAGCAGTACTTC
- | TRBJ1-3 | TRBV30 | TRBD1 | CAWSGQGRSGNTIYF | TGTGCCTGGAGCGGACAGGGGAGATCTGGAAACACCATATATTTT
once | TRBJ1-1 | TRBV5-6 | - | CASSFGTEAFF | TGTGCCAGCAGCTTCGGCACTGAAGCTTTCTTT
- | TRBJ1-2 | TRBV9 | TRBD1 | CASSVDPGLGTGGDGYTF | TGTGCCAGCAGCGTAGACCCCGGGCTGGGGACAGGGGGCGATGGCTACACCTTC
- | TRBJ2-7 | TRBV6-2/TRBV6-3 | TRBD1 | CASSYITGGGEQYF | TGTGCCAGCAGTTATATTACAGGGGGCGGCGAGCAGTACTTC
few | TRBJ2-1 | TRBV4-2 | TRBD2 | CASSQQLAGNEQFF | TGTGCCAGCAGCCAACAACTAGCGGGGAATGAGCAGTTCTTC